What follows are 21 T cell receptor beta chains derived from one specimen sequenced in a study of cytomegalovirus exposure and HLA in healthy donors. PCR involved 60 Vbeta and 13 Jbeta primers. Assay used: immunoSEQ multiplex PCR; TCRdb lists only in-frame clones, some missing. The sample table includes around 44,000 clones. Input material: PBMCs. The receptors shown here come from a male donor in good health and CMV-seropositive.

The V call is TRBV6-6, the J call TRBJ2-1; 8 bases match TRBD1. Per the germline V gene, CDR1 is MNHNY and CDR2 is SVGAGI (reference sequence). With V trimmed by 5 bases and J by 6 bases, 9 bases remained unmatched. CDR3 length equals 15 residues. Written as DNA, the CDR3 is TGTGCCAGCAGTGACCCGACAGGGGTCATCAATGAGCAGTTCTTC. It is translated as CASSDPTGVINEQFF.

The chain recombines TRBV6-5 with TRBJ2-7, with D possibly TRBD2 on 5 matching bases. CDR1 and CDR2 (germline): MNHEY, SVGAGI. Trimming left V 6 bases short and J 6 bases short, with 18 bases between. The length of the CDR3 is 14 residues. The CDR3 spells CASSGRDSGTEQYF. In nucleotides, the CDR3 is TGTGCCAGCAGCGGCCGGGATTCAGGAACCGAGCAGTACTTC.

The CDR3 here is CASSQETGGGVNYEQYF. As DNA, the CDR3 is TGCGCCAGCAGCCAAGAAACTGGCGGGGGTGTAAACTACGAGCAGTACTTC. This chain uses TRBV4-3 with TRBJ2-7, with 7 nucleotides matching TRBD2. With V trimmed by 0 bases and J by 3 bases, 11 bases remained unmatched. This CDR3 is built from 17 residues. The germline gives CDR1 LGHNA, CDR2 YSLEER.

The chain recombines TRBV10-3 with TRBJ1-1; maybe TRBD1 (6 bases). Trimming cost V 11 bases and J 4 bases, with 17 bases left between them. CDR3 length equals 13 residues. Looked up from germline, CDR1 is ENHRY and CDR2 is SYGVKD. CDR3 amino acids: CAAKGGDGTEAFF. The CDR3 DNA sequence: TGTGCCGCCAAAGGGGGGGATGGCACTGAAGCTTTCTTT.

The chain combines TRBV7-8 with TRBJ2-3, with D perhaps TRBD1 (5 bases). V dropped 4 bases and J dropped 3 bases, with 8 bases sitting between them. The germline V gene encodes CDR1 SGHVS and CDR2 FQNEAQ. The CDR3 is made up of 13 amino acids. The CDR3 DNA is TGTGCCAGCAGCTCGCAGGGAACAGATACGCAGTATTTT. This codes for CASSSQGTDTQYF.

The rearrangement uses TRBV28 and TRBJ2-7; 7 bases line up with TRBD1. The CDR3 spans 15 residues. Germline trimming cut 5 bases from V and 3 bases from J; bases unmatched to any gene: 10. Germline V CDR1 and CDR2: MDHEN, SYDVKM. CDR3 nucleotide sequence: TGTGCCAGCAGTCAGATACAGGGGACATACTACGAGCAGTACTTC. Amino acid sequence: CASSQIQGTYYEQYF.

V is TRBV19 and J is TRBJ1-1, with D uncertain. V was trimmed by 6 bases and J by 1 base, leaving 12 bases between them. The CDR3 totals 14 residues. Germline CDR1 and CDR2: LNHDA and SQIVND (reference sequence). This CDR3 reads CASSPLRQNTEAFF. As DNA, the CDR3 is TGTGCCAGTAGCCCCCTTCGACAGAACACTGAAGCTTTCTTT.

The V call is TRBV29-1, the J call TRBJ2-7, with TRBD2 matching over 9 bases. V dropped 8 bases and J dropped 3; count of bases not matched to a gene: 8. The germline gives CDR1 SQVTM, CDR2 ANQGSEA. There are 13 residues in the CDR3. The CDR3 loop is CSTRTSENYEQYF. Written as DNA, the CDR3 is TGCAGCACCAGGACTAGCGAGAACTACGAGCAGTACTTC.

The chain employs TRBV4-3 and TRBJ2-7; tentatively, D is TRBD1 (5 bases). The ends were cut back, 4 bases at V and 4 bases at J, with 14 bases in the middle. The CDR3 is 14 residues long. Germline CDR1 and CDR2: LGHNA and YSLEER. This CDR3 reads CASSLSLGAYEQYF. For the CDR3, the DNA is TGCGCCAGCAGCCTCAGTCTAGGGGCATACGAGCAGTACTTC.

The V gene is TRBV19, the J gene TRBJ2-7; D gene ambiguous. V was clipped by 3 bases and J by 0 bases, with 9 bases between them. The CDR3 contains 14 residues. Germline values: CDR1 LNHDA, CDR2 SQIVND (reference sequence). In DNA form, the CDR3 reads TGTGCCAGTAGTATTGACGGGTTCTCCTACGAGCAGTACTTC. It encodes CASSIDGFSYEQYF.

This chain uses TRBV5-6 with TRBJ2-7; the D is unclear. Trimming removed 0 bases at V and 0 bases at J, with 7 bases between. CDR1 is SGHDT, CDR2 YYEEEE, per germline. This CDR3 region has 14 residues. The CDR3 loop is CASSLGSSSYEQYF. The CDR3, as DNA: TGTGCCAGCAGCTTGGGATCGAGCTCCTACGAGCAGTACTTC.

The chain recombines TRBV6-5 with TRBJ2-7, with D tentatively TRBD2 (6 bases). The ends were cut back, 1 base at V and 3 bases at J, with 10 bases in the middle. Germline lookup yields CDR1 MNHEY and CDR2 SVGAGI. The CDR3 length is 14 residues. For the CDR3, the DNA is TGTGCCAGCAGTTACTTAGCGGTCTTCTACGAGCAGTACTTC. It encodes CASSYLAVFYEQYF.

This CDR3 is CASSQEGTGAYEQYF. The CDR3 DNA sequence: TGCGCCAGCAGCCAAGAAGGGACAGGGGCCTACGAGCAGTACTTC. V usage is TRBV4-3 and J usage is TRBJ2-7, with 10 bases lining up with TRBD1. Germline CDR1 and CDR2: LGHNA and YSLEER. The CDR3 runs to 15 residues. V dropped 0 bases and J dropped 2; count of bases not matched to a gene: 1.

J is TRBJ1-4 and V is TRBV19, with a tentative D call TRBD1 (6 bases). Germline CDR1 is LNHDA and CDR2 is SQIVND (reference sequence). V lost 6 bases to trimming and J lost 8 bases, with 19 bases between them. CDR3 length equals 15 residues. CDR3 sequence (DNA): TGTGCCAGTAGGAGTCAACAGACAGGCTGGGAAAAACTGTTTTTT. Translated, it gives CASRSQQTGWEKLFF.

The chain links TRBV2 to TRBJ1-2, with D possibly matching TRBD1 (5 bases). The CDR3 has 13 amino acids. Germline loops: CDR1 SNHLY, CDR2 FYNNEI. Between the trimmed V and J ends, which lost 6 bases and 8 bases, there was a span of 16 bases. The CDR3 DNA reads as TGTGCCAGCAGCGCCGGTGGACAAAAAGGCTACACCTTC. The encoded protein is CASSAGGQKGYTF.

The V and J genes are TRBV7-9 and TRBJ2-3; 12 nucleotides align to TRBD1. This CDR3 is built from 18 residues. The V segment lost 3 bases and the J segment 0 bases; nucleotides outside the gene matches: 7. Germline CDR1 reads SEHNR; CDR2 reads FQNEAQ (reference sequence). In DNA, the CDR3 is TGTGCCAGCAGCTTCGGGGGACAGGGGGCTTCTAGCACAGATACGCAGTATTTT. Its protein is CASSFGGQGASSTDTQYF.

The CDR3, as DNA: TGTGCCAGCAGCGAACAGGGGGGGGGAAAACTGTTTTTT. It specifies CASSEQGGGKLFF. The chain joins TRBV9 to TRBJ1-4; 8 positions match TRBD1. Trimming cost V 3 bases and J 10 bases; bases outside gene matches: 5. This CDR3 is 13 amino acids long. Per germline, CDR1 SGDLS and CDR2 YYNGEE. Together with reference TRBV9 and TRBJ1-4, the CDR3 gives the full variable domain: DSGVTQTPKHLITATGQRVTLRCSPRSGDLSVYWYQQSLDQGLQFLIQYYNGEERAKGNILERFSAQQFPDLHSELNLSSLELGDSALYFCASSEQGGGKLFFGSGTQLSVL.

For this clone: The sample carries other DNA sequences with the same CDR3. This CDR3 is CSAGQDYGYTF. DNA for the CDR3: TGCAGCGCCGGACAGGACTATGGCTACACCTTC. The chain couples TRBV29-1 to TRBJ1-2, with TRBD1 identical over 7 bases. Germline-derived CDR1 and CDR2 are SQVTM and ANQGSEA. The ends lost 7 bases at V and 3 bases at J; junction bases unmatched: 2. CDR3 length equals 11 residues.

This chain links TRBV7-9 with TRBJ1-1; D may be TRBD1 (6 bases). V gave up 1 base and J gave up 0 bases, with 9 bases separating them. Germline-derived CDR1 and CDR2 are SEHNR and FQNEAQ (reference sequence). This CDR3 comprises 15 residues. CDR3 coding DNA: TGTGCCAGCAGCTTAGATCAGGGGTTGAACACTGAAGCTTTCTTT. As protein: CASSLDQGLNTEAFF.

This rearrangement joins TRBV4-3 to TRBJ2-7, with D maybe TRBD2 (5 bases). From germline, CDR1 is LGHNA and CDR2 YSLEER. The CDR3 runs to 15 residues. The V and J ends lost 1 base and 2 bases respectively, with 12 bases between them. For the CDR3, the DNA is TGCGCCAGCAGCCAAGCGGCGACTAACACCTACGAGCAGTACTTC. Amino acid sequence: CASSQAATNTYEQYF.

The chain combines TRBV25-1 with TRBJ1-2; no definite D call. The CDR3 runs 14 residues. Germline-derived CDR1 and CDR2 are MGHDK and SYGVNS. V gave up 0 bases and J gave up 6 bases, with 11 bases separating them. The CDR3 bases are TGTGCCAGCAGTGAATATGCAGCCGGAGATGGCTACACCTTC. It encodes CASSEYAAGDGYTF.